This record covers a single T cell receptor beta chain. As yet, its antigen is unknown. The read comes to an end 3 residues before the CDR3 does, leaving the germline J gene to fill in the end. The sample belongs to a study of T cells in women clearing cervical HPV infection. Findings of the study overall: CIN3+ cases had significantly higher TCR repertoire richness than controls, but evenness did not differ.

Libraries were prepared by immunoSEQ multiplex PCR; TCRdb keeps only in-frame clonotypes and omits some of them. The listing records around 17,000 clones. V was cut by 4 bases and J by 7 bases, with 7 bases left in between. Germline V gives CDR1 MDHEN, CDR2 SYDVKM. CDR3 length equals 11 residues. V gene TRBV28 combines with J gene TRBJ1-1; no clear D. Sequenced material: blood buffy coat. The sequence was obtained from a woman aged 18-69 years with a cervical HPV16 infection that either progressed to CIN3+ or cleared (not recorded which). The DNA read from the CDR3 is TGTGCCAGCAGTTCCTTTAATGAA. Encoded protein: CASSSFNE. The full CDR3 protein reads CASSSFNEAFF.